A selection of T cell receptor beta chains follows, all from one sample in a study of early T cells in non-severe SARS-CoV-2 infection. TCRdb analysed the 5' RACE reads with MiXCR anew, one entry per CDR3 protein. The sample records about 26,000 distinct CDR3 sequences, approximately 5% being singletons. What was sequenced was whole blood. Receptors were obtained from an adult who was a healthcare worker with PCR-confirmed SARS-CoV-2 infection or an uninfected control (not recorded which). Each CDR3 is given with its conserved first and last residue. Each record gives: clone size, D gene, J gene, V gene, CDR3 DNA, CDR3 protein. A D gene is named only where the DNA matches it firmly. Only part of the rows carry a size: once, few, many, or a class if the clone is expanded.

>many|.|TRBJ1-2|TRBV12-3/TRBV12-4
TGTGCCAGCAGTTTTATAGTCTGGGGCCGCTATGGCTACACCTTC
CASSFIVWGRYGYTF
>few|.|TRBJ1-5|TRBV12-3/TRBV12-4
TGTGCCAGCAGTTGGGGACACACTCGATCTCGTTCTCAGCCCCAGCATTTT
CASSWGHTRSRSQPQHF
>medium-sized|.|TRBJ2-7|TRBV6-1
TGTGCCAGCAGTGTCGCGCAGGGTCTCTCCTACGAGCAGTACTTC
CASSVAQGLSYEQYF
>few|.|TRBJ2-7|TRBV18
TGTGCCAGCTCACCAGGGGAGTCCTACGAGCAGTACTTC
CASSPGESYEQYF
>many|TRBD2|TRBJ2-7|TRBV7-2
TGTGCCAGCAGCCCTACTAGCGGGGGGACCTACGAGCAGTACTTC
CASSPTSGGTYEQYF
>many|.|TRBJ1-6|TRBV9
TGTGCCAGCACCGAAGAGGCGGGTTTCGATTCACCCCTCCACTTT
CASTEEAGFDSPLHF
>.|.|TRBJ2-7|TRBV5-1
TGCGCCAGCAGCTTGGACATGAGCTCCTACGAGCAGTACTTC
CASSLDMSSYEQYF
>many|.|TRBJ1-2|TRBV2
TGTGCCAGCAGTGAAGCTATTAGCGGCTACACCTTC
CASSEAISGYTF
>many|TRBD2|TRBJ2-3|TRBV30
TGTGCCTGGAGCGCTGGCCGACTAGCTGGATATTTT
CAWSAGRLAGYF
>many|.|TRBJ1-6|TRBV11-2
TGTGCCAGCAGCTTATTAGTTTCGGGGTCGGATTATAATTCACCCCTCCACTTT
CASSLLVSGSDYNSPLHF
>many|.|TRBJ2-1|TRBV2
TGTGCCAGCAGTGAATCGGGACGGGGGTGGAATGAGCAGTTCTTC
CASSESGRGWNEQFF
>many|TRBD1|TRBJ2-7|TRBV12-3/TRBV12-4
TGTGCCAGCACCCGACAGGGGAGTTACGAGCAGTACTTC
CASTRQGSYEQYF
>many|TRBD1|TRBJ2-3|TRBV5-1
TGCGCCAGCAGCTTGAGGGGGCTTCAGGCAGATACGCAGTATTTT
CASSLRGLQADTQYF
>.|.|TRBJ2-6|TRBV20-1
TGCAGTGCTAGGTCTCTCTCTGGGGCCAACGTCCTGACTTTC
CSARSLSGANVLTF
>few|.|TRBJ2-3|TRBV2
TGTGCCAGCGGAGGGGGGGCCACAGATACGCAGTATTTT
CASGGGATDTQYF
>.|.|TRBJ2-1|TRBV7-2
TGTGCCAGCAGCCTTACGGCAGGCCCCAATGAGCAGTTCTTC
CASSLTAGPNEQFF
>.|TRBD1|TRBJ1-1|TRBV29-1
TGCAGCGTTGCCACAGGGGGCAGAGGCACTGAAGCTTTCTTT
CSVATGGRGTEAFF
>.|TRBD1|TRBJ1-2|TRBV12-3/TRBV12-4
TGTGCCAGCAGTAGGGACAGGGGAAAGAGTGGCTACACCTTC
CASSRDRGKSGYTF
>many|.|TRBJ2-5|TRBV6-5
TGTGCCAGCAGTTTCGGGACGTCCCCGGAGACCCAGTACTTC
CASSFGTSPETQYF
>once|.|TRBJ2-2|TRBV9
TGTGCCAGCAGCCCCCATGACACCGGGGAGCTGTTTTTT
CASSPHDTGELFF
>many|.|TRBJ1-3|TRBV5-1
TGCGCCAGCAGCCCCTCCGGGCACACCATATATTTT
CASSPSGHTIYF
>.|TRBD1|TRBJ2-1|TRBV29-1
TGCAGCGCTAGCCTGACAGGGTATGAGCAGTTCTTC
CSASLTGYEQFF
>.|TRBD1|TRBJ2-4|TRBV30
TGTGCCTGGATAACAGGGGGCTTTGGCAAAAACATTCAGTACTTC
CAWITGGFGKNIQYF
>many|TRBD2|TRBJ2-1|TRBV7-2
TGTGCCAGCAGCTTGTGGCGGGGGGGCCTTAATGAGCAGTTCTTC
CASSLWRGGLNEQFF
>many|.|TRBJ1-4|TRBV7-9
TGTGCCAGCAGCGTGACGAGGGGAGGCGTTGAAAAACTGTTTTTT
CASSVTRGGVEKLFF
>.|.|TRBJ2-2|TRBV29-1
TGCAGCGTCGGGGGCAGTTACACCGGGGAGCTGTTTTTT
CSVGGSYTGELFF
>few|TRBD1|TRBJ2-7|TRBV6-1
TGTGCCAGCACCGGACAGGGGGGTACCTACGAGCAGTACTTC
CASTGQGGTYEQYF
>.|.|TRBJ2-7|TRBV9
TGTGCCAGCAGCGAGAGGGACAACTACGAGCAGTACTTC
CASSERDNYEQYF
>many|.|TRBJ2-3|TRBV2
TGTGCCAGCAGTGAGGGGTTTACAGATACGCAGTATTTT
CASSEGFTDTQYF
>.|TRBD1|TRBJ2-7|TRBV30
TGTGCCTGGAGTGTATCGGGACAGAGCTACGAGCAGTACTTC
CAWSVSGQSYEQYF
>many|TRBD1|TRBJ1-3|TRBV3-1
TGTGCCAGCAGCCAAGTAGGGACAGGCTTTGGAAACACCATATATTTT
CASSQVGTGFGNTIYF
>many|.|TRBJ2-7|TRBV6-5
TGTGCCAGCAGTTATTTCGGGGGTTACGAGCAGTACTTC
CASSYFGGYEQYF
>many|.|TRBJ2-1|TRBV7-6
TGTGCCAGCAGCTTATTACTCAGCTCCTACAATGAGCAGTTCTTC
CASSLLLSSYNEQFF
>many|.|TRBJ1-2|TRBV5-1
TGCGCCAGCAGCTTGGACGCTGAGTACGGCTACACCTTC
CASSLDAEYGYTF
>many|.|TRBJ2-5|TRBV25-1
TGTGCCAGCAGTGAGCCAGGGGTGATTGTGACCCAGTACTTC
CASSEPGVIVTQYF
>many|TRBD2|TRBJ2-1|TRBV4-3
TGCGCCAGCAGCCAAGAAGGACTAGCGGGGGGGCTAGGTGAGCAGTTCTTC
CASSQEGLAGGLGEQFF
>many|TRBD2|TRBJ2-3|TRBV3-1
TGTGCCAGCAGCCAAGATGGGACTAGCGGGTACCTCACAGATACGCAGTATTTT
CASSQDGTSGYLTDTQYF
>many|TRBD1|TRBJ1-2|TRBV4-3
TGCGCCAGCAGCCAAGGGACAGGGAGTACCAAGTATGGCTACACCTTC
CASSQGTGSTKYGYTF
>many|TRBD1|TRBJ2-7|TRBV20-1
TGCAGTGCTGGGACAGGGACCCACGAGCAGTACTTC
CSAGTGTHEQYF
>many|TRBD1|TRBJ1-1|TRBV20-1
TGCAGTGCCGGCCCTCCGGGACAGGGGGCGATAACTTTCTTT
CSAGPPGQGAITFF
>few|TRBD2|TRBJ2-1|TRBV20-1
TGCAGTGCACCCCTAGCGGGGGGCCCCACCACCTACAATGAGCAGTTCTTC
CSAPLAGGPTTYNEQFF
>many|TRBD1|TRBJ1-5|TRBV10-3
TGTGCCATCAGTGAAGGGGGATACAGGGGACCCGGCCCCCAGCATTTT
CAISEGGYRGPGPQHF
>many|.|TRBJ1-5|TRBV30
TGTGCCTGGAGTTCACCGCAGGGAGATAGTCAGCCCCAGCATTTT
CAWSSPQGDSQPQHF
>medium-sized|.|TRBJ1-5|TRBV7-8
TGTGCCAGCAGCCCAAGGCGGGGGAATCAGCCCCAGCATTTT
CASSPRRGNQPQHF
>.|.|TRBJ2-7|TRBV3-1
TGTGCCAGCAGCCAACCAAGCTCCTACGAGCAGTACTTC
CASSQPSSYEQYF
>.|TRBD2|TRBJ2-1|TRBV29-1
TGCAGCGCCGAGGGACTAGCGGGGGGAAAGTATGAGCAGTTCTTC
CSAEGLAGGKYEQFF
>many|.|TRBJ1-2|TRBV20-1
TGCAGTGCCGACGGGACCCTTACTAACTATGGCTACACCTTC
CSADGTLTNYGYTF
>.|.|TRBJ2-7|TRBV7-9
TGTGCCAGCAGCTTAGTGGGTTACGAGCAGTACTTC
CASSLVGYEQYF
>few|TRBD1|TRBJ2-2|TRBV12-3/TRBV12-4
TGTGCCAGCAGTCCGGGACAGGGACGTTTGAACACCGGGGAGCTGTTTTTT
CASSPGQGRLNTGELFF
>medium-sized|.|TRBJ1-1|TRBV4-1
TGCGCCAGCAGCCAGCGGACAGACAACACTGAAGCTTTCTTT
CASSQRTDNTEAFF
>many|TRBD1|TRBJ2-7|TRBV7-9
TGTGCCAGCAGCTTATGGACAGGGGACGAGCAGTACTTC
CASSLWTGDEQYF
>.|.|TRBJ1-1|TRBV10-3
TGTGCCATCAGTGAGTCAGGGGGGAACACTGAAGCTTTCTTT
CAISESGGNTEAFF
>many|TRBD2|TRBJ2-7|TRBV29-1
TGCAGCGTTGAAGGCGGGACTAGGGATTACGAGCAGTACTTC
CSVEGGTRDYEQYF
>many|.|TRBJ1-5|TRBV7-9
TGTGCCAGCAGCTTTTCTTCCGGATCCTTTGGCAATCAGCCCCAGCATTTT
CASSFSSGSFGNQPQHF
>few|.|TRBJ2-7|TRBV7-2
TGTGCCAGCAGCCCCGCTGGGACTGTCTACGAGCAGTACTTC
CASSPAGTVYEQYF
>many|.|TRBJ1-2|TRBV5-1
TGCGCCAGCAGCTTGGCAGGGATCTATGGCTACACCTTC
CASSLAGIYGYTF
>many|.|TRBJ1-2|TRBV5-5
TGTGCCAGCAGCCGTCAGGGAACCGCTTATGGCTACACCTTC
CASSRQGTAYGYTF